This T cell receptor (beta chain) is drawn from a study of T-cell reconstitution after alpha-beta-depleted transplantation in children. This clonotype has only a few counts. A TCRbeta library incorporating unique molecular identifiers was prepared. TCRdb re-analysed the PCR reads in MiXCR, keeping a single row per CDR3 protein. The table records around 380,000 distinct CDR3 sequences, approximately 11% of them present only once. The V end lost 4 bases, the J end lost 8 bases, and 15 bases lay between the germline ends. The CDR3 covers 14 residues. Germline CDR1 is SGHTA and CDR2 is FQGNSA. The chain recombines TRBV7-2 with TRBJ2-1; D tentatively fits TRBD1 or TRBD2 (5 bases each). The sequencing used PBMCs from the stem cell graft donor, collected from the stem cell graft. The sequence was obtained from a human donor who donated a stem cell graft to a child with acute myeloid leukemia. The CDR3 DNA follows: TGTGCCAGCAGCTGGGACCTCCGGGTCGATGAGCAGTTCTTC. Protein: CASSWDLRVDEQFF.